This T cell receptor beta chain is from a study of identical twins. Study findings and constraints: Interpretation of the results relied on cross-sectional statistical analysis and not on following the same donors. Fewer insertions marked abundant cord blood beta clonotypes; young adult naive trended weakly, memory not at all.

With template switching, a universal primer site was added, and the cDNA carried unique molecular identifiers. Each CDR3 protein is one row after TCRdb ran MiXCR on the 5' RACE reads. The sample lists hundreds of thousands of distinct CDR3 sequences; 15% to 20% were seen once. CDR3 length: 16 residues. Germline assignment: CDR1 WSHSY and CDR2 SAAADI. Between the trimmed V and J ends, which lost 6 bases and 4 bases, there was a span of 19 bases. This clonotype turned up a few times. Its antigen is not known. A further study also used this sample, focusing on T cells expressing NK-cell markers. From that paper: Sorted CD3+CD56-NKG2C+, CD3+CD56+NKG2C+ and CD3+CD56+NKG2C- T cells supplied the TCR beta repertoires.

This chain uses TRBV10-2 with TRBJ2-1, with TRBD2 as a possible D gene (5 bases). The source is a woman between 18 and 29 years old in good health. The sequencing input was PBMCs. The CDR3 DNA sequence: TGCGCCAGCAGGCTAGCCGCGACCTATTTATACAATGAGCAGTTCTTC. Its translation is CASRLAATYLYNEQFF.